This T cell receptor beta chain was documented in a study of T cell clones after liver transplantation. This CDR3 region has 13 residues. Trimming removed 4 bases from V and 10 bases from J, with 15 bases in between. Germline values: CDR1 SGDLS, CDR2 YYNGEE. Profiling relied on immunoSEQ multiplex PCR, and the TCRdb table lists in-frame clones only, not all of them. Of over 100,000 clones listed, 82% were seen once; the top ten hold just under 1%. V and J are TRBV9 and TRBJ2-1; D may be TRBD1 (5 bases). This receptor was obtained from a human donor who received a liver transplant. The source was CD4+ T cells from blood, collected before liver transplant. This chain's CDR3 is CASSPDSLREQFF. The CDR3 DNA is TGTGCCAGCAGCCCTGACAGCTTAAGGGAGCAGTTCTTC.